This T cell receptor beta chain was sequenced during a study of T cell repertoires in cytomegalovirus infection. Study in general: Public TCR beta signatures were indicative of both CMV infection and a matching HLA type.

About this clonotype itself: Antigen specificity is unknown.

With V trimmed by 7 bases and J by 11 bases, 20 bases remained unmatched. The CDR3 runs to 16 residues. TCRdb re-called the reads with MiXCR, one entry per CDR3 protein. The data show 100,000 to 150,000 distinct CDR3 sequences, around 30% seen once. The material was CD8+ T cells from cultured PBMCs, obtained from culture after CMV antigen stimulation. The J gene is TRBJ2-3, the V gene TRBV12-3 or TRBV12-4; 8 bases map to TRBD2. This sequence originates from a human donor in good health (CMV status not recorded). Some clones in this sample may be carry-over from other donors' samples. In nucleotides, the CDR3 is TGTGCCAGCACCTCTCCTACTAGCGGTGGGCTTATTGAGCAGTATTTT. Translated, it gives CASTSPTSGGLIEQYF.